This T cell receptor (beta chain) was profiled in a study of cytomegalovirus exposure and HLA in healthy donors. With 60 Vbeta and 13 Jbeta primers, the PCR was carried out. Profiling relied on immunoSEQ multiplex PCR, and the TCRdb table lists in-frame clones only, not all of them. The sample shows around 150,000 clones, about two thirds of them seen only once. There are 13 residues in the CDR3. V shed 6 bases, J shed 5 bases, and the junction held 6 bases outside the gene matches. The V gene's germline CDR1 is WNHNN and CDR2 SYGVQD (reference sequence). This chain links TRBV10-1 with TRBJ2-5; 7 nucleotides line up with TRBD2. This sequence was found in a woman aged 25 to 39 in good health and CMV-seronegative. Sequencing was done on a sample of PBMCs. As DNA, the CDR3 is TGCGCCAGCAGGCGGAGGCGGGGGGAGACCCAGTACTTC. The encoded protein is CASRRRRGETQYF.